These 11 T cell receptor beta chains were sequenced from one sample in a study of shared clonotypes between healthy human individuals. Measured with immunoSEQ multiplex PCR; TCRdb has only the in-frame clones, and not every one. The sample consists of under 1,100,000 clones, approximately 76% of them appearing once. Sample: memory CD4+ T cells sorted from blood. Described subset: CD45RA-negative fraction. These TCRs come from a man aged 18 to 29 in good health.

A word on this clone: The sample has other DNA sequences that encode this CDR3 too. The J gene is TRBJ2-7, the V gene TRBV4-3, with D possibly matching TRBD2 (7 bases). Trimming removed 0 bases at V and 0 bases at J, with 9 bases between. The CDR3 runs 15 residues. Germline V lookup: CDR1 LGHNA, CDR2 YSLEER. The DNA for the CDR3 is TGCGCCAGCAGCCAAGATAGGGGGGGCTCCTACGAGCAGTACTTC. Translating gives CASSQDRGGSYEQYF.

The rearrangement links TRBV27 to TRBJ1-1, with 7 bases lining up with TRBD1. The CDR3 totals 14 residues. V lost 6 bases, J lost 8 bases, and 12 bases stayed unmatched. Germline CDR1 MNHEY, CDR2 SMNVEV (reference sequence). The CDR3 DNA reads TGTGCCAGCAGGGCTCACGAGGGGGCTAGGGAAGCTTTCTTT. Translated: CASRAHEGAREAFF.

The chain joins TRBV5-6 to TRBJ1-2; TRBD1 matches at 9 bases. Losses at the gene ends were 4 bases for V and 4 bases for J; bases not matched to a gene: 17. This CDR3 is built from 18 residues. Looked up from germline, CDR1 is SGHDT and CDR2 is YYEEEE. For the CDR3, the DNA is TGTGCCAGCAGCGGTACCGGGACAGGGTACCCAGTAGGCTATGGCTACACCTTC. It specifies CASSGTGTGYPVGYGYTF.

The rearrangement uses TRBV28 and TRBJ2-1; D may correspond to TRBD1 or TRBD2 (5 bases each). The germline gives CDR1 MDHEN, CDR2 SYDVKM. This CDR3 has 14 residues. The ends were cut back, 5 bases at V and 10 bases at J, with 18 bases in the middle. The DNA of the CDR3 is TGTGCCAGCAGTCCCCAAGGGACCCCGGGGGAGCAGTTCTTC. It specifies CASSPQGTPGEQFF.

The V gene is TRBV7-2, the J gene TRBJ2-7; unclear D gene. This CDR3 contains 14 residues. Trimming removed 0 bases at V and 8 bases at J, with 14 bases between. CDR1 is SGHTA and CDR2 is FQGNSA in the germline V gene. CDR3 loop: CASSLAGYIGQQYF. The CDR3 DNA sequence: TGTGCCAGCAGCTTAGCAGGGTACATAGGTCAGCAGTACTTC.

This rearrangement joins TRBV5-1 to TRBJ1-3; no clear D. Trimming took 0 bases from V and 8 from J, leaving 18 bases between them. CDR1 SGHRS and CDR2 YFSETQ come from the germline V gene. CDR3 length: 16 residues. CDR3 nucleotides: TGCGCCAGCAGCTTGGGACAAGGCCCGAAGGTCGACACCATATATTTT. Translating it yields CASSLGQGPKVDTIYF.

This clone was seen a single time. This chain connects TRBV9 to TRBJ2-3, with a possible D match to TRBD2 (6 bases). Germline lookup yields CDR1 SGDLS and CDR2 YYNGEE. The CDR3 contains 17 residues. Trimming stripped 1 base from V and 4 bases from J, with 19 bases between. CDR3 protein: CASSVTLRGGGPDTQYF. CDR3 in DNA: TGTGCCAGCAGCGTAACTCTAAGGGGAGGAGGTCCAGATACGCAGTATTTT.

The rearrangement links TRBV5-5 to TRBJ2-3; D perhaps matches TRBD2 (6 bases). The V gene lost 6 bases and the J gene lost 3 bases, with 17 bases spanning the gap. This CDR3 has 15 amino acids. Germline values: CDR1 SGHKS, CDR2 YYEKEE (reference sequence). CDR3: CASIVEGRKTDTQYF. Written as DNA, the CDR3 is TGTGCCAGCATCGTGGAGGGCCGAAAGACAGATACGCAGTATTTT.

The V and J genes are TRBV9 and TRBJ2-1; weak D call: TRBD2 (6 bases). Germline CDR1 SGDLS, CDR2 YYNGEE. Trimming shortened V by 0 bases and J by 3 bases, and 10 bases separated the two germline ends. The CDR3 extends over 15 amino acids. The CDR3 coding sequence is TGTGCCAGCAGCGTAGATGGGGGACTCTACAATGAGCAGTTCTTC. It codes for CASSVDGGLYNEQFF.

The J gene is TRBJ2-5, the V gene TRBV5-6; 9 nucleotides agree with TRBD2. The end of the DNA is better explained by TRBJ2-7, so the J call may be wrong. Germline CDR1 and CDR2: SGHDT and YYEEEE. The CDR3 sequence is 13 residues long. CDR3 DNA: TGTGCCAGCAGCGCTGGACTAGCGCGCGAGCAGTACTTC. It is translated as CASSAGLAREQYF.

The V and J genes are TRBV9 and TRBJ2-1; 7 bases line up with TRBD2. Trimming took 3 bases from V and 5 from J; bases not matched to a gene: 11. The CDR3 sequence is 16 residues long. Germline V CDR1 and CDR2: SGDLS, YYNGEE. The CDR3 spells CASSADGLVMNNEQFF. As DNA, the CDR3 is TGTGCCAGCAGCGCAGATGGACTAGTAATGAACAATGAGCAGTTCTTC.